What follows are 13 T cell receptor beta chains derived from one specimen sequenced in a study of blood T cell repertoires in COVID-19. Assay used: immunoSEQ multiplex PCR; TCRdb lists only in-frame clones, some missing. The data show around 130,000 clones, roughly four fifths seen once. Specimen: peripheral blood. The source is a human donor in a cohort sampled during active COVID-19.

The chain uses TRBV19 and TRBJ2-3; D perhaps matches TRBD1 (6 bases). CDR1 and CDR2 (germline): LNHDA, SQIVND (reference sequence). The CDR3 sequence is 16 residues long. V was clipped by 0 bases and J by 2 bases, with 12 bases between them. CDR3 coding DNA: TGTGCCAGTAGTATAGAAGGGCAGGGGCACACAGATACGCAGTATTTT. This sequence encodes CASSIEGQGHTDTQYF.

The chain combines TRBV7-9 with TRBJ2-7; 9 nucleotides match TRBD1. There are 14 residues in the CDR3. V shed 6 bases and J 3 bases; nucleotides not matched to a gene: 6. Germline V CDR1 and CDR2: SEHNR, FQNEAQ (reference sequence). CDR3 in DNA: TGTGCCAGCAGACCCCCGGGACAGGGCTACGAGCAGTACTTC. It codes for CASRPPGQGYEQYF.

The chain uses TRBV19 and TRBJ1-6; 7 bases map to TRBD1. Germline trimming cut 4 bases from V and 6 bases from J; bases unmatched to any gene: 3. CDR3 length equals 14 residues. Germline values: CDR1 LNHDA, CDR2 SQIVND (reference sequence). The CDR3 coding sequence is TGTGCCAGTAGTACCCAGGGGGGTAATTCACCCCTCCACTTT. This codes for CASSTQGGNSPLHF.

Of note for this clone: Distinct nucleotide sequences in the sample also encode this CDR3. The gene calls are TRBV18 and TRBJ2-1; 8 nucleotides agree with TRBD1. Germline V gene lookup returns CDR1 KGHSH and CDR2 LQKENI. With V trimmed by 8 bases and J by 4 bases, 4 bases remained unmatched. The CDR3 loop spans 13 amino acids. The CDR3 DNA is TGTGCCAGCACCCGGGACAGGTACAATGAGCAGTTCTTC. It specifies CASTRDRYNEQFF. Using reference TRBV18 and TRBJ2-1 for the parts outside the CDR3, the full variable domain is NAGVMQNPRHLVRRRGQEARLRCSPMKGHSHVYWYRQLPEEGLKFMVYLQKENIIDESGMPKERFSAEFPKEGPSILRIQQVVRGDSAAYFCASTRDRYNEQFFGPGTRLTVL.

This sequence joins TRBV7-9 and TRBJ1-6; 7 bases match TRBD1. The CDR3 runs 14 residues. Germline trimming cut 6 bases from V and 5 bases from J; bases unmatched to any gene: 4. CDR1 is SEHNR and CDR2 is FQNEAQ in the germline V gene (reference sequence). The DNA for the CDR3 is TGTGCCAGCAGTTTGGGGACAGATAATTCACCCCTCCACTTT. Translated, it gives CASSLGTDNSPLHF. Drawing the rest from reference TRBV7-9 and TRBJ1-6, the complete variable domain is DTGVSQNPRHKITKRGQNVTFRCDPISEHNRLYWYRQTLGQGPEFLTYFQNEAQLEKSRLLSDRFSAERPKGSFSTLEIQRTEQGDSAMYLCASSLGTDNSPLHFGNGTRLTVT.

The J gene is TRBJ1-2, the V gene TRBV5-1, with D possibly being TRBD1 (5 bases). V shed 0 bases and J shed 2 bases, with 11 bases lying between them. The length of the CDR3 is 15 residues. The germline gives CDR1 SGHRS, CDR2 YFSETQ. The CDR3 nucleotides read TGCGCCAGCAGCTTGGCCAGGGCAGACAACTATGGCTACACCTTC. Protein sequence: CASSLARADNYGYTF.

This clone was found a few times. The chain joins TRBV19 to TRBJ2-5, with D perhaps TRBD1 (6 bases). Germline CDR1 is LNHDA and CDR2 is SQIVND (reference sequence). Trimming left V 10 bases short and J 5 bases short, with 17 bases between. This CDR3 is 13 amino acids long. CDR3 protein: CATSGRRGETQYF. For the CDR3, the DNA is TGTGCCACCTCGGGGAGAAGGGGGGAGACCCAGTACTTC.

V is TRBV6-5 and J is TRBJ2-3; tentative D call: TRBD1 (6 bases). CDR3 size: 15 residues. The V gene's germline CDR1 is MNHEY and CDR2 SVGAGI. Deletions cut 8 bases from V and 0 bases from J, with 15 bases between. CDR3 amino acids: CASSPRGLSTDTQYF. The CDR3, as DNA: TGTGCCAGCTCCCCCAGGGGATTAAGCACAGATACGCAGTATTTT.

V is TRBV4-1 and J is TRBJ1-1, with 8 bases that match TRBD1. The V and J ends lost 1 base and 0 bases, in that order; junction bases with no gene match: 10. The germline gives CDR1 MGHRA, CDR2 YSYEKL. This CDR3 spans 18 amino acids. For the CDR3, the DNA is TGCGCCAGCAGCCAAGGGTTCGAACCAGGGGGCTTGAACACTGAAGCTTTCTTT. It encodes CASSQGFEPGGLNTEAFF.

The chain joins TRBV6-2 or TRBV6-3 to TRBJ2-1, with TRBD2 matching 9 bases. The CDR3 is 17 residues long. CDR1 and CDR2 from the germline V gene are MNHEY and SVGEGT. The ends lost 0 bases at V and 7 bases at J; junction bases unmatched: 10. The DNA for the CDR3 is TGTGCCAGCAGTTACTCGACTTTGCGCCTAGCGGGGAATGAGCAGTTCTTC. This gives the protein CASSYSTLRLAGNEQFF.

The genes are TRBV30 and TRBJ1-1; TRBD1 matches at 8 bases. This CDR3 comprises 16 residues. CDR1 is GTSNPN and CDR2 is SVGIG in the germline V gene (reference sequence). V was clipped by 3 bases and J by 0 bases; unmatched bases: 9. The CDR3: CAWRANGQGLNTEAFF. The DNA of the CDR3 is TGTGCCTGGAGAGCTAACGGACAGGGCTTGAACACTGAAGCTTTCTTT.

The chain recombines TRBV19 with TRBJ1-2, with TRBD1 matching 7 bases. V shed 2 bases and J 4 bases; nucleotides not matched to a gene: 7. Germline V lookup: CDR1 LNHDA, CDR2 SQIVND (reference sequence). CDR3 length: 15 residues. The CDR3 sequence: CASSIPRDSSYGYTF. The CDR3 DNA sequence: TGTGCCAGTAGTATACCCCGGGACAGCTCCTATGGCTACACCTTC.

J is TRBJ2-5 and V is TRBV6-2 or TRBV6-3, with 8 bases identical to TRBD2. Losses at the gene ends were 4 bases for V and 6 bases for J; bases not matched to a gene: 7. The germline V gene has CDR1 MNHEY and CDR2 SVGEGT. This CDR3 comprises 14 residues. CDR3 amino acids: CASSSSGGVKTQYF. CDR3 bases: TGTGCCAGCAGTTCCTCGGGGGGGGTGAAGACCCAGTACTTC.